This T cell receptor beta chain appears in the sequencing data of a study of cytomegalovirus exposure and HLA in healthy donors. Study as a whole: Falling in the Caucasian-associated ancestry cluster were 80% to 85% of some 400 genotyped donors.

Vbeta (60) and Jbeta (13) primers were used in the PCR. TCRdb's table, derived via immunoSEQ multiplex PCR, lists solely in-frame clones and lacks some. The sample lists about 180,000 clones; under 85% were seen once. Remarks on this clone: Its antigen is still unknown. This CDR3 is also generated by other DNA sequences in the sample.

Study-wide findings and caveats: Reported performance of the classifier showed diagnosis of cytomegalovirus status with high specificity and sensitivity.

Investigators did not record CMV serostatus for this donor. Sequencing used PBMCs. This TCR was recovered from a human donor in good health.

CDR3 protein: CASRGRGNTEAFF. CDR3 in DNA: TGTGCCAGTCGAGGGAGGGGGAACACTGAAGCTTTCTTT. The J gene is TRBJ1-1, the V gene TRBV6-5; possible D gene TRBD1, 5 bases. Germline V lookup: CDR1 MNHEY, CDR2 SVGAGI. V was cut by 9 bases and J by 1 base, with 12 bases left in between. The CDR3 length is 13 residues.